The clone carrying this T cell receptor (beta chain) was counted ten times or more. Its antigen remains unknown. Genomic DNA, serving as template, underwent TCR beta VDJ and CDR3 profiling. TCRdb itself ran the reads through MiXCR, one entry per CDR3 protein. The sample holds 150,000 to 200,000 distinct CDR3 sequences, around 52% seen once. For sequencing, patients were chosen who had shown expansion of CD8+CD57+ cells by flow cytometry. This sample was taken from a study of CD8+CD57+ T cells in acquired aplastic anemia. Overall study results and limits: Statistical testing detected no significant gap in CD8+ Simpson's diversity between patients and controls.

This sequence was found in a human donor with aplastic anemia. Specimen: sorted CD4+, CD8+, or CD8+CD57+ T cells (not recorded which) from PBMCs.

CDR3 loop: CSAPETQENEKLFF. As DNA, the CDR3 is TGCAGTGCTCCCGAGACACAAGAAAATGAAAAACTGTTTTTT. The chain is built from TRBV20-1 and TRBJ1-4; the D is unclear. There are 14 residues in the CDR3. Germline CDR1 and CDR2: DFQATT and SNEGSKA (reference sequence). The V and J ends lost 5 bases and 5 bases respectively, with 15 bases between them.